This T cell receptor beta chain was sequenced in a study of T cells in narcolepsy. Looking at the study overall: Healthy controls were enrolled alongside patients with narcolepsy type 1 or type 2. Broader study findings: Comparing one patient's CSF and blood CD4+ clonotypes highlighted HCRT- and TRIB2-specific autoreactive clonotypes. In some patient and control memory CD4+ samples, autoreactive clones were absent. Healthy controls reportedly lacked the autoreactive clonotypes serially found in patients' blood.

TCRdb keeps only in-frame clones here, not all; method: immunoSEQ multiplex PCR. Of about 30,000 clones in the sample, more than 70% were seen once. The V and J ends lost 5 bases and 13 bases, in that order; junction bases with no gene match: 9. The CDR3 covers 12 residues. The germline CDR1 and CDR2 sequences are LNHDA and SQIVND (reference sequence). Note on this clone: The target antigen is unknown.

The V call is TRBV19, the J call TRBJ2-3; 7 bases map to TRBD2. The specimen sequenced was CD45RA- memory CD4+ T cells from PBMCs. This sequence originates from a human donor with narcolepsy. Here the CDR3 DNA reads TGTGCCAGTAGTTCACGGACTAGTATGAAGTATTTT. Amino acid sequence: CASSSRTSMKYF.